The 17 T cell receptor beta chains given below trace back to one sample, sequenced in a study of regulatory T cells in long-lasting Graves disease (TCRdb year 2021). The label giving this sample's time point can be read as: newly diagnosed GD, antithyroid drugs for less than 3 months. For both TCR sequencing and RNA sequencing, RNA was extracted from PBMCs using TRIzol. To prepare the library, multiplex PCR was applied. Sequenced on an Illumina HiSeq 4000. iRepertoire HTBI primers and Arm-PCR amplification of CDR3 regions were used to construct TCR beta libraries. TCRdb redid the processing of the public reads, applying fastp at Q25 and MiXCR, and retained in-frame beta chains. All rows with the same CDR3 protein become a single entry with the most common DNA and genes. Recorded for this sample are 680,000 or so distinct CDR3 sequences; 15% to 20% of them occurred a single time. The top ten constitute about 20% of the sample.

These data also formed part of another study, on T cells in Graves' hyperthyroidism and ophthalmopathy.

The source was peripheral blood mononuclear cells (PBMCs), collected at new diagnosis, from a patient treated with antithyroid drugs. The receptors originated from a woman in her thirties with Graves disease. Donor details come from another sample of the same person, matched by shared clones.

This clonotype was detected a few times. The CDR3 DNA follows: TGCAGTGCTACAACCGGGACTATGAACATTCAGTACTTC. Its protein is CSATTGTMNIQYF. This chain links TRBV20-1 with TRBJ2-4, with TRBD2 matching over 7 bases. Trimming took 4 bases from V and 7 from J; bases not matched to a gene: 7. This CDR3 is 13 amino acids long. Germline CDR1 DFQATT, CDR2 SNEGSKA (reference sequence).

The chain has TRBV9 and TRBJ2-1, with D tentatively TRBD2 (5 bases). The V end was cut by 0 bases, the J end by 4 bases, with 11 bases between. The CDR3 extends over 15 amino acids. Germline values: CDR1 SGDLS, CDR2 YYNGEE. In nucleotides, the CDR3 is TGTGCCAGCAGCGTAGATGGGGAGCTATACAATGAGCAGTTCTTC. It is translated as CASSVDGELYNEQFF.

This clonotype was recorded many times. The chain links TRBV12-3 or TRBV12-4 to TRBJ1-4, with a possible D match to TRBD1 (6 bases). The V end was cut by 6 bases, the J end by 2 bases, with 10 bases between. The CDR3 contains 14 residues. The CDR3 sequence: CASRPQGTNEKLFF. CDR3 coding DNA: TGTGCCAGCAGGCCACAGGGCACTAATGAAAAACTGTTTTTT.

This clonotype has a count of ten or more. This chain connects TRBV7-3 to TRBJ2-1, with a tentative D call TRBD2 (6 bases). The CDR3 is 16 amino acids. V was cut by 1 base and J by 7 bases, with 17 bases left in between. The germline V gene has CDR1 SGHTA and CDR2 FQGTGA. DNA for the CDR3: TGTGCCAGCAGCTTAATACCCCTTAGCGGCCCAAATGAGCAGTTCTTC. As protein: CASSLIPLSGPNEQFF.

This clonotype showed up many times. The chain has TRBV11-2 and TRBJ1-5; D ambiguous. Germline lookup yields CDR1 SGHAT and CDR2 FQNNGV. This CDR3 region has 14 residues. Deletions cut 5 bases from V and 2 bases from J, with 10 bases between. Here the CDR3 reads CASSPTTGNQPQHF. CDR3 in DNA: TGTGCCAGCAGCCCAACCACCGGCAATCAGCCCCAGCATTTT. The whole variable domain, filled in from reference TRBV11-2 and TRBJ1-5, reads EAGVAQSPRYKIIEKRQSVAFWCNPISGHATLYWYQQILGQGPKLLIQFQNNGVVDDSQLPKDRFSAERLKGVDSTLKIQPAKLEDSAVYLCASSPTTGNQPQHFGDGTRLSIL.

The chain employs TRBV27 and TRBJ1-2; 7 bases fit TRBD1. The germline gives CDR1 MNHEY, CDR2 SMNVEV (reference sequence). J gave up 0 bases and V 2 bases, and 3 bases lay outside the gene matches. The CDR3 covers 15 residues. The CDR3 region is CASSLGTETNYGYTF. The CDR3 DNA sequence: TGTGCCAGCAGTTTAGGGACAGAAACTAACTATGGCTACACCTTC.

This clonotype was recorded a few times. The chain uses TRBV7-6 and TRBJ2-1, with unresolved D. Germline lookup yields CDR1 SGHVS and CDR2 FNYEAQ. V lost 4 bases to trimming and J lost 9 bases, with 7 bases between them. The CDR3 covers 11 residues. The CDR3 here is CASSSGREQFF. In nucleotides, the CDR3 is TGTGCCAGCAGCTCCGGTCGTGAGCAGTTCTTC.

This clonotype was seen a few times. The CDR3 here is CASRFYPAYNSPLHF. The CDR3 region has the DNA TGTGCCAGTCGATTCTACCCCGCATATAATTCACCCCTCCACTTT. The chain joins TRBV2 to TRBJ1-6; D ambiguous. V lost 9 bases and J lost 4, with 16 bases in between. CDR1 and CDR2 (germline): SNHLY, FYNNEI. CDR3 length: 15 residues.

This chain joins TRBV7-9 and TRBJ1-1; TRBD1 matches at 9 bases. This CDR3 is built from 20 residues. Germline loops: CDR1 SEHNR, CDR2 FQNEAQ (reference sequence). Unmatched junction bases numbered 30, after V lost 5 bases and J lost 11 bases. The DNA for the CDR3 is TGTGCCAGCAGCATTAGGGGTTTTAACCGATATGCTTACAGGGGGCCATCGGCTTTCTTT. Amino acids: CASSIRGFNRYAYRGPSAFF.

The gene calls are TRBV28 and TRBJ1-3; possibly TRBD1 for D (6 bases). V gave up 6 bases and J gave up 0 bases, with 12 bases separating them. From germline, CDR1 is MDHEN and CDR2 SYDVKM. This CDR3 spans 15 amino acids. This CDR3 reads CASRGGAHSGNTIYF. Here the CDR3 DNA reads TGTGCCAGCAGAGGGGGGGCCCACTCTGGAAACACCATATATTTT.

This clonotype was observed at least ten times. V usage is TRBV2 and J usage is TRBJ1-5, with unresolved D. V shed 5 bases and J shed 4 bases, with 9 bases lying between them. CDR1 and CDR2 (germline): SNHLY, FYNNEI. The CDR3 has 13 amino acids. DNA of the CDR3: TGTGCCAGCAGTCCGTTTGAGAATCAGCCCCAGCATTTT. Translating it yields CASSPFENQPQHF.

This clonotype was counted ten times or more. V gene TRBV2 combines with J gene TRBJ1-2, with TRBD1 matching 7 bases. The V and J ends lost 3 bases and 5 bases, in that order; junction bases with no gene match: 6. This CDR3 has 14 amino acids. CDR1 and CDR2 from the germline V gene are SNHLY and FYNNEI. For the CDR3, the DNA is TGTGCCAGCAGTGATCGAGGGGGCGATTATGGCTACACCTTC. Protein product: CASSDRGGDYGYTF.

The chain links TRBV5-1 to TRBJ2-1, with 8 bases identical to TRBD2. Germline values: CDR1 SGHRS, CDR2 YFSETQ. The CDR3 has 13 residues. V shed 2 bases, J shed 13 bases, and the junction held 8 bases outside the gene matches. CDR3 nucleotide sequence: TGCGCCAGCAGCTTTAGCGGGGTATCCGACCAGTTCTTC. Translated: CASSFSGVSDQFF.

To note about this clonotype: This sequence may be a read error, since a much larger clone differs from it by one base. The J gene is TRBJ1-1, the V gene TRBV2; TRBD1 might be the D (6 bases). CDR1 SNHLY and CDR2 FYNNEI come from the germline V gene. V lost 11 bases to trimming and J lost 0 bases, with 13 bases between them. The CDR3 covers 13 residues. DNA for the CDR3: TGTGCCGGCGCCGGACAGTTGAACACTGAAGCTTTCTTT. Its translation: CAGAGQLNTEAFF.

This clonotype was seen a few times. As DNA, the CDR3 is TGTGCCAGCAGCTTGGGGACTAGCGGCCTCTCGGACTACGAGCAGTACTTC. It encodes CASSLGTSGLSDYEQYF. This chain connects TRBV11-1 to TRBJ2-7; TRBD2 matches 11 bases. With 3 bases clipped from V and 3 bases from J, the junction kept 10 bases outside the gene matches. This CDR3 is 17 amino acids long. In germline, CDR1 is SGHAT, CDR2 FQDESV (reference sequence).

The rearrangement joins TRBV20-1 to TRBJ2-2; 9 positions match TRBD1. J gave up 6 bases and V 6 bases, and 11 bases lay outside the gene matches. The CDR3 totals 15 residues. The V gene's germline CDR1 is DFQATT and CDR2 SNEGSKA (reference sequence). The CDR3 is CSARQGDVIAGELFF. CDR3 sequence (DNA): TGCAGTGCGCGACAGGGGGATGTTATCGCCGGGGAGCTGTTTTTT.

This clonotype showed up many times. The chain has TRBV2 and TRBJ1-2; 7 nucleotides agree with TRBD1. The V gene end was trimmed by 6 bases and the J gene end by 4 bases; junction bases not matched to a gene: 5. CDR3 length equals 13 residues. Germline CDR1 is SNHLY and CDR2 is FYNNEI. The CDR3, as DNA: TGTGCCAGCAGGAACAGGGGCCTCTATGGCTACACCTTC. This gives the protein CASRNRGLYGYTF.